The entry below describes one T cell receptor beta chain. Its specificity is not known. This specimen belongs to a study of radiation and T cells in renal cell carcinoma. Documented treatment: 15 Gy SBRT to primary tumor, nephrectomy 4 weeks later. Nephrectomy followed 15 Gy stereotactic body radiation by 4 weeks. The germline gives CDR1 LNHNV, CDR2 YYDKDF (reference sequence). The CDR3 contains 14 residues. The V gene lost 0 bases and the J gene lost 5 bases, with 10 bases spanning the gap. Findings and limits, study-wide: In blood, top tumor clones expanded by 2 weeks, shrinking by 4. Irradiated tumors had higher TCR clonality than control tumors. Irradiated tumors held more dominant CDR3 motifs than control tumors.

Measured with immunoSEQ multiplex PCR; TCRdb has only the in-frame clones, and not every one. The table has 15,000 to 20,000 clones, 50% seen once; the top ten hold roughly 37%. The source was tumor tissue, collected from a patient whose treatment included radiotherapy and nephrectomy. The chain employs TRBV15 and TRBJ1-2; D remains ambiguous. The clonotype was recovered from a woman aged 55-69 years with renal cell carcinoma. The CDR3 nucleotides read TGTGCCACCAGCAGAGATCGGGCGATTTATGGCTACACCTTC. Translation gives CATSRDRAIYGYTF. Full variable domain (remainder filled in from reference TRBV15 and TRBJ1-2): DAMVIQNPRYQVTQFGKPVTLSCSQTLNHNVMYWYQQKSSQAPKLLFHYYDKDFNNEADTPDNFQSRRPNTSFCFLDIRSPGLGDTAMYLCATSRDRAIYGYTFGSGTRLTVV.